A single T cell receptor beta chain is shown here with its context. The antigen is undetermined. Trimming cost V 7 bases and J 6 bases, with 17 bases left between them. The CDR3 sequence is 14 residues long. The germline V gene encodes CDR1 SGHRS and CDR2 YFSETQ. This entry is derived from a study of post-analysis software for immune sequencing data. Whole-study results and caveats: In patients, five or six TRBV segments were more frequent than in controls, with TRBV5-6, TRBV5-1 and TRBV20-1 among them. Normalized Chao1 diversity in multiple sclerosis patients fell significantly below that of controls.

cDNA libraries of TCR beta carried unique molecular identifiers. TCRdb recomputed calls from the PCR reads with MiXCR, one row per CDR3 protein. The data hold 350,000 to 450,000 distinct CDR3 sequences, with less than 40% observed a single time. The TCR originated in a girl aged 2 to 10 with multiple sclerosis. The sequenced sample consisted of blood. V and J are TRBV5-1 and TRBJ2-1; D possibly uses TRBD1 or TRBD2 (6 bases each). CDR3 residues: CASVLGGPINEQFF. The DNA of the CDR3 is TGCGCCAGCGTGTTAGGGGGGCCAATCAATGAGCAGTTCTTC.